This entry describes one TCR beta chain. What this receptor recognizes is not known. No base quality values were provided; no much bigger clone lies one nucleotide off. Preparation of the library involved the immunoSEQ multiplex PCR assay. TCRdb took this table from immuneACCESS and kept in-frame rearrangements with V and J called. Such tables lack part of the clones; where checked against another copy, unresolved V genes explain under half of the gap, and the rest is unexplained. In all, the sample holds some 64,000 clones, and 90% of those were seen once. The ten top clones hold 3.3% of the sample. This record comes from a study of T cell changes during pregnancy in multiple sclerosis (dated by TCRdb to the late 2010s). With regard to the full study: In women with multiple sclerosis, the researchers looked at how the T cell repertoire shifted as pregnancy progressed.

The germline V gene (reference sequence) sets CDR1 to SEHNR and CDR2 to FQNEAQ. The CDR3 numbers 12 residues from cysteine through phenylalanine. Solely the CDR3 DNA is kept, with 36 bases framed from the first base. Trimming takes 5 bases from V and 5 bases from J, and the germline ends sit 9 bases apart. The sample consisted of peripheral blood, taken in the first trimester of pregnancy. The sequence came from a female donor in good health, enrolled as a control in a pregnancy study. The rearranged chain carries TRBV7-9 and TRBJ1-2, with TRBD1 perhaps the D gene, on 6 matching bases. The DNA sequence is TGTGCCAGCAGCCCCGGACAGTATGGCTACACCTTC. Its coded protein is CASSPGQYGYTF.